The text below deals with one TCR beta chain. The target antigen is unknown. A multiplex PCR was run with 60 Vbeta primers and 13 Jbeta primers. The method was immunoSEQ multiplex PCR; TCRdb's version includes in-frame clones alone and lacks a portion of them. The listing records 200,000 to 250,000 clones. These data originate in a study of cytomegalovirus exposure and HLA in healthy donors. Findings and caveats of the study: Differences between HLA loci emerged in a later analysis of TCR association rates, with DRB1 most and HLA-C fewest. HLA allele associations emerged for about 16,000 TCR beta sequences in a later analysis, at 0.05 false discovery rate.

V shed 0 bases and J shed 0 bases, with 14 bases lying between them. The CDR3 contains 17 residues. Germline-derived CDR1 and CDR2 are GTSNPN and SVGIG (reference sequence). The clonotype was recovered from a girl aged 2-15 years in good health and CMV-seropositive. The V and J genes are TRBV30 and TRBJ1-4, with D tentatively TRBD1 (5 bases). Sequencing was carried out using PBMCs. The CDR3 sequence is CAWSVRWTPATNEKLFF. In DNA form, the CDR3 reads TGTGCCTGGAGTGTACGTTGGACACCAGCAACTAATGAAAAACTGTTTTTT. The complete variable domain, with remaining parts taken from reference TRBV30 and TRBJ1-4, reads SQTIHQWPATLVQPVGSPLSLECTVEGTSNPNLYWYRQAAGRGLQLLFYSVGIGQISSEVPQNLSASRPQDRQFILSSKKLLLSDSGFYLCAWSVRWTPATNEKLFFGSGTQLSVL.